This entry lists 29 T cell receptor beta chains sequenced from one sample in a study of Graves' ophthalmopathy and Graves' hyperthyroidism. Amplification targeted the TCR beta CDR3 regions, with RNA transcripts as the source material. Investigators did first-round RT-PCR with HTBI primers, then second-round multiplex PCR. TCRdb analysed the multiplex PCR reads with MiXCR anew, one entry per CDR3 protein. This repertoire shows almost 750,000 distinct CDR3 sequences, around 40% found once; its top ten account for 40% to 45%. The source material was peripheral blood. The receptors here all came from an adult man with Graves' ophthalmopathy.

This chain links TRBV7-9 with TRBJ2-2; the D is unclear. The length of the CDR3 is 15 residues. The V gene lost 3 bases and the J gene lost 0 bases, with 8 bases spanning the gap. CDR1 and CDR2 (germline): SEHNR, FQNEAQ (reference sequence). The CDR3 region has the DNA TGTGCCAGCAGCTTCGACGGAACGAACACCGGGGAGCTGTTTTTT. It specifies CASSFDGTNTGELFF.

In the case of this clonotype: The junction departs from the called germline gene at one end, perhaps through a read error. The chain couples TRBV7-9 to TRBJ1-1; the match to TRBD1 covers 7 bases. Germline V gene sequence: CDR1 SEHNR, CDR2 FQNEAQ (reference sequence). The CDR3 extends over 14 amino acids. CDR3 bases: TGCGCCAGCGGCTTGGGGCAGGGGGTCACTGAAGCTTTCTTT. Translating it yields CASGLGQGVTEAFF.

Details on this clonotype: The DNA is left out, because the CDR3 cannot be placed on it with certainty; the CDR3 is given as TCRdb lists it. The CDR3 protein is CASSPAATSGRPGSCFF. The rearrangement joins TRBV11-2 to TRBJ2-2; the D call TRBD2 from the table was never checked on the DNA. Counting both end residues, the CDR3 totals 17 amino acids. The germline V gene has CDR1 SGHAT and CDR2 FQNNGV.

The gene calls are TRBV25-1 and TRBJ2-1; 8 bases agree with TRBD1. This CDR3 comprises 14 residues. CDR1 MGHDK and CDR2 SYGVNS come from the germline V gene. The V segment lost 4 bases and the J segment 7 bases; nucleotides outside the gene matches: 6. CDR3 sequence (DNA): TGTGCCAGCAGTGTAAGCACAGGGGGTAATGAGCAGTTCTTC. Protein product: CASSVSTGGNEQFF.

In this sample, this clonotype turned up a few times. The chain uses TRBV11-2 and TRBJ1-3; possibly TRBD1 for D (5 bases). Trimming cost V 5 bases and J 0 bases, with 14 bases left between them. Germline V CDR1 and CDR2: SGHAT, FQNNGV. This CDR3 comprises 16 residues. The DNA for the CDR3 is TGTGCCAGCAGCATGCGCAGGGATTACTCTGGAAACACCATATATTTT. Translation: CASSMRRDYSGNTIYF.

As to this clonotype: Since a much larger clone is just one base distant, this may be a read error. Likely a read error: the CDR3 ends without its conserved phenylalanine or tryptophan. The rearrangement uses TRBV11-1 and TRBJ1-4; 9 bases are a match to TRBD1. V shed 0 bases and J 8 bases; nucleotides not matched to a gene: 4. The germline V gene encodes CDR1 SGHAT and CDR2 FQDESV (reference sequence). The CDR3 has 15 residues. CDR3 amino acids: CASSLAQGASEKLFL. Here the CDR3 DNA reads TGTGCCAGCAGCTTAGCACAGGGGGCTTCGGAAAAACTGTTTCTT.

V and J are TRBV11-2 and TRBJ1-2, with D possibly matching TRBD1 (5 bases). The V gene lost 4 bases and the J gene lost 2 bases, with 11 bases spanning the gap. Germline-derived CDR1 and CDR2 are SGHAT and FQNNGV. The CDR3 consists of 14 residues. CDR3 in DNA: TGTGCCAGCAGCTCGAGATGGGACAACTATGGCTACACCTTC. Its translation is CASSSRWDNYGYTF.

In the case of this clonotype: A much more abundant neighbour one base away suggests this may be a read error. This chain connects TRBV10-3 to TRBJ2-7, with D perhaps matching TRBD2 (5 bases). CDR1 and CDR2 from the germline V gene are ENHRY and SYGVKD. The CDR3 spans 14 residues. This chain's CDR3 is CAITEGLAAHGQYF. The DNA for the CDR3 is TGTGCCATCACTGAGGGCCTGGCCGCCCACGGGCAGTACTTC.

This rearrangement joins TRBV7-9 to TRBJ2-3; D is unclear. V was shortened by 5 bases and J by 0 bases, with 12 bases between the two germline ends. Germline V gene lookup returns CDR1 SEHNR and CDR2 FQNEAQ (reference sequence). This CDR3 contains 15 residues. DNA for the CDR3: TGTGCCAGCAGCGTAGGAACGTCTAGCACAGATACGCAGTATTTT. It translates to CASSVGTSSTDTQYF. The whole variable domain, filled in from reference TRBV7-9 and TRBJ2-3, reads DTGVSQNPRHKITKRGQNVTFRCDPISEHNRLYWYRQTLGQGPEFLTYFQNEAQLEKSRLLSDRFSAERPKGSFSTLEIQRTEQGDSAMYLCASSVGTSSTDTQYFGPGTRLTVL.

The rearrangement links TRBV10-1 to TRBJ2-7, with D perhaps TRBD1 (7 bases). There are 14 residues in the CDR3. The V end was cut by 5 bases, the J end by 7 bases, with 18 bases between. Germline lookup yields CDR1 WNHNN and CDR2 SYGVQD (reference sequence). CDR3 sequence reads: CASSLYRGREEQYF. The CDR3 nucleotides are TGCGCCAGCAGTTTATACAGGGGTCGGGAGGAGCAGTACTTC.

The CDR3 region is CASSQDGVRGAYGYTF. The CDR3, as DNA: TGCGCCAGCAGCCAAGATGGGGTCAGGGGGGCCTATGGCTACACCTTC. This chain connects TRBV10-2 to TRBJ1-2; 7 positions match TRBD1. CDR3 length: 16 residues. Germline assignment: CDR1 WSHSY and CDR2 SAAADI. After removal of 6 bases from V and 4 bases from J, the junction contained 14 bases not matched to a gene.

The sample holds a few counts of this clonotype. For the CDR3, the DNA is TGTGCCAGCAGCCCACCCCGTTGGGAGGGAGCGAACACCGGGGAGCTGTTTTTT. Translating it yields CASSPPRWEGANTGELFF. The chain uses TRBV7-9 and TRBJ2-2; 7 bases are shared with TRBD2. The germline V gene has CDR1 SEHNR and CDR2 FQNEAQ (reference sequence). The CDR3 runs 18 residues. Germline trimming cut 5 bases from V and 0 bases from J; bases unmatched to any gene: 12.

Details on this clonotype: A read error may account for a junction end that differs from germline. The rearrangement links TRBV10-3 to TRBJ1-3; no firm D call. The CDR3 runs to 15 residues. The V gene's germline CDR1 is ENHRY and CDR2 SYGVKD. In DNA, the CDR3 is TGTGCCATCAGGGGAACCGATAGCTCTGAAAACACCATATATTTT. As protein: CAIRGTDSSENTIYF.

The chain uses TRBV20-1 and TRBJ1-2, with 11 bases lining up with TRBD1. The CDR3 length is 12 residues. CDR1 and CDR2 (germline): DFQATT, SNEGSKA (reference sequence). The V segment lost 1 base and the J segment 12 bases; nucleotides outside the gene matches: 4. In DNA, the CDR3 is TGCAGTGCTAGAGGGACAGGGGGCGGGGACACCTTC. It specifies CSARGTGGGDTF.

Details on this clonotype: The junction departs from germline at one end; a sequencing error may be responsible. The chain joins TRBV10-3 to TRBJ2-5; 7 nucleotides match TRBD1. The CDR3 is made up of 16 amino acids. The germline V gene encodes CDR1 ENHRY and CDR2 SYGVKD. The CDR3 DNA is TGTGCCAGCAGTTCAGACAGGGCCACGAAAGAAGAGACCCAGTACTTC. This gives the protein CASSSDRATKEETQYF.

The chain couples TRBV19 to TRBJ1-1; TRBD1 aligns across 8 bases. Germline loops: CDR1 LNHDA, CDR2 SQIVND (reference sequence). The CDR3 is 14 amino acids. J lost 1 base, V lost 8 bases, and 6 bases had no gene match. Here the CDR3 DNA reads TGTGCCAGTCTTTATACAGGGGGGAACACTGAAGCTTTCTTT. It translates to CASLYTGGNTEAFF.

The V call is TRBV20-1, the J call TRBJ2-5, with TRBD1 as a possible D gene (5 bases). Germline values: CDR1 DFQATT, CDR2 SNEGSKA (reference sequence). Trimming took 5 bases from V and 7 from J, leaving 23 bases between them. This CDR3 spans 15 amino acids. The chain's CDR3 is CSAGSTVNRLGTQYF. The CDR3 bases are TGCAGTGCTGGATCGACCGTAAACAGGTTGGGGACCCAGTACTTC.

This chain uses TRBV29-1 with TRBJ2-2; D may be TRBD1 (6 bases). The germline V gene encodes CDR1 SQVTM and CDR2 ANQGSEA. The CDR3 sequence is 14 residues long. With 7 bases removed from V and 5 bases from J, the gap between germline ends came to 17 bases. This chain's CDR3 is CSAGVSGTTGELFF. The CDR3 nucleotides are TGCAGCGCTGGGGTATCCGGGACAACCGGGGAGCTGTTTTTT.

There are many counts of this clonotype. V gene TRBV2 combines with J gene TRBJ1-5, with D maybe TRBD1 (5 bases). Trimming removed 3 bases at V and 0 bases at J, with 9 bases between. Looked up from germline, CDR1 is SNHLY and CDR2 is FYNNEI. The length of the CDR3 is 15 residues. CDR3 amino acids: CASSEGQSSNQPQHF. The CDR3, as DNA: TGTGCCAGCAGTGAGGGGCAGAGTAGCAATCAGCCCCAGCATTTT.

This clonotype was counted many times. V and J are TRBV10-3 and TRBJ2-7; 8 positions match TRBD2. After removal of 10 bases from V and 7 bases from J, the junction contained 15 bases not matched to a gene. Germline V CDR1 and CDR2: ENHRY, SYGVKD. This CDR3 has 14 residues. The CDR3 bases are TGTGCCAGCAGCCAAAGCGGGAGTCTTGGGGAGCAGTACTTC. Its translation: CASSQSGSLGEQYF.

Of note for this clonotype: The conserved phenylalanine or tryptophan is not found at the CDR3 terminus, so this likely reflects a read error. This chain connects TRBV7-2 to TRBJ2-5; D might be TRBD2 (5 bases). V shed 1 base and J shed 5 bases, with 14 bases lying between them. Per germline, CDR1 SGHTA and CDR2 FQGNSA. The CDR3 extends over 15 amino acids. CDR3 nucleotide sequence: TGTGCCAGCAGCTTAGAATCGCGGGCGCGGGAGACCCAGTACTCC. Translated, it gives CASSLESRARETQYS.

The rearrangement uses TRBV7-8 and TRBJ1-6; no clear D gene. The CDR3 is 14 amino acids. CDR1 is SGHVS, CDR2 FQNEAQ, per germline. CDR3 DNA sequence: TGTGCTAGAGATTCCCAGAGCTATAATTCACCCCTCCACTTT. Its protein is CARDSQSYNSPLHF.

This clonotype has more than one count but fewer than ten. V usage is TRBV7-9 and J usage is TRBJ2-5; perhaps TRBD1 as D (6 bases). This CDR3 contains 16 residues. V shed 5 bases and J shed 3 bases, with 19 bases lying between them. Germline lookup yields CDR1 SEHNR and CDR2 FQNEAQ (reference sequence). The CDR3 here is CASSRRLAGQKETQYF. The CDR3 nucleotides read TGTGCCAGCAGCCGTAGGCTGGCAGGACAGAAAGAGACCCAGTACTTC.

On this clonotype: Given a much more abundant clone one base away, this may be a read error. The chain is built from TRBV10-3 and TRBJ2-5; D gene ambiguous. Looked up from germline, CDR1 is ENHRY and CDR2 is SYGVKD. The length of the CDR3 is 14 residues. The CDR3 nucleotides read TGTGCCATCAGTGAGTCACGGGTCCAAGAGACCCAGTGCTTC. This translates into CAISESRVQETQCF.

V and J are TRBV6-5 and TRBJ2-5, with 8 bases matching TRBD2. Trimming took 0 bases from V and 4 from J; bases not matched to a gene: 7. CDR1 and CDR2 from the germline V gene are MNHEY and SVGAGI. The CDR3 extends over 16 amino acids. The CDR3 region is CASSYSLAGSLETQYF. For the CDR3, the DNA is TGTGCCAGCAGTTACTCTCTAGCGGGTAGTCTAGAGACCCAGTACTTC.

This rearrangement joins TRBV2 to TRBJ2-5; 9 bases line up with TRBD2. V lost 5 bases, J lost 5 bases, and 18 bases stayed unmatched. The germline CDR1 and CDR2 sequences are SNHLY and FYNNEI. This CDR3 comprises 18 residues. The CDR3 coding sequence is TGTGCCAGCAGTTTATCCGCCCGCGGGGGGGCCTCGGGGGAGACCCAGTACTTC. The encoded protein is CASSLSARGGASGETQYF.

On this clonotype: A read error may account for a junction end that differs from germline. The V gene is TRBV10-3, the J gene TRBJ1-1; D not certain. Looked up from germline, CDR1 is ENHRY and CDR2 is SYGVKD. This CDR3 is 15 amino acids long. CDR3 nucleotides: TGTGCCAGCAGTTATTTCAAGGGTTTCGACACTGAAGCTTTCTTT. Its protein is CASSYFKGFDTEAFF.

This clonotype has just one count. The chain carries TRBV10-3 and TRBJ2-3; 8 bases match TRBD2. J gave up 2 bases and V 6 bases, and 7 bases lay outside the gene matches. Germline V lookup: CDR1 ENHRY, CDR2 SYGVKD. The CDR3 runs 15 residues. The CDR3: CAISNGGGYTDTQYF. As DNA, the CDR3 is TGTGCCATCAGCAATGGCGGGGGGTACACAGATACGCAGTATTTT.

This sequence joins TRBV2 and TRBJ1-4, with a weak D call TRBD1 (5 bases). V was shortened by 0 bases and J by 10 bases, with 9 bases between the two germline ends. From germline, CDR1 is SNHLY and CDR2 FYNNEI. The CDR3 is 13 residues long. The CDR3 loop reads CASSEAGGGKLFF. In DNA, the CDR3 is TGTGCCAGCAGTGAAGCGGGTGGGGGAAAACTGTTTTTT.